The TCR beta chain described here comes from a study of T cell repertoires in ileal Crohn's disease. At the level of the study: Patients had a median roughly 8-year disease duration, and about 36% were active smokers.

After removal of 0 bases from V and 9 bases from J, the junction contained 4 bases not matched to a gene. Germline values: CDR1 LNHNV, CDR2 YYDKDF (reference sequence). CDR3 length equals 13 residues. Each sample's TCRB immunosequencing used around 0.45 micrograms of biopsy DNA. Libraries were prepared by immunoSEQ multiplex PCR; TCRdb keeps only in-frame clonotypes and omits some of them. This table holds more than 12,000 clones, around two thirds found once. This clone was seen a handful of times. Its antigen remains unknown. Overall study findings and caveats: Clonality above 26.8% at surgery always came with endoscopic recurrence. Mucosal expansions were suggested to be mainly CD8 T cells.

What was sequenced was ileal tissue. The chain links TRBV15 to TRBJ1-2, with 7 bases matching TRBD1. The receptor was isolated from an adult with Crohn's disease. CDR3 bases: TGTGCCACCAGCAGAGATCAGGGGGGAAGCTACACCTTC. Its translation is CATSRDQGGSYTF.